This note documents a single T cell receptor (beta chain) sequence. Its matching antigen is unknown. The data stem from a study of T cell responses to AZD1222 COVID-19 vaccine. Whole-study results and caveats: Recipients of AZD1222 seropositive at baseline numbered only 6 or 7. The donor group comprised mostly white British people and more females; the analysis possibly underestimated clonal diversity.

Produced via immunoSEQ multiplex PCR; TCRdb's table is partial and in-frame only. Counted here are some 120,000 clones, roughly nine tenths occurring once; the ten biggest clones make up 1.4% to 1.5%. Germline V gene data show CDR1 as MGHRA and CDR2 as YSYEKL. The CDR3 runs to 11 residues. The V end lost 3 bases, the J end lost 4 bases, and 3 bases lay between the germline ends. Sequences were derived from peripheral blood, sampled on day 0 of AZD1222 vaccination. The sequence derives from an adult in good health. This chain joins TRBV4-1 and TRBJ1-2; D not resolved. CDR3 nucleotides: TGCGCCAGCAGCCAGGGCTATGGCTACACCTTC. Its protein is CASSQGYGYTF.